The 14 T cell receptor beta chains below come from one sample, sequenced in a study of human thymus T cells (dated by TCRdb to about 2020). Thymus tissue was collected as surgical resects that were removed during corrective cardiac surgery. The library was prepared using the immunoSEQ multiplex PCR assay. TCRdb mirrors the immuneACCESS table, restricted to in-frame sequences. Some clones are absent from its copies; in checked studies, under half trace to an unresolved V gene, and the reason for the others is unknown. This sample holds roughly 77,000 clones; about 95% were observed only once. The ten biggest clones cover about 0.032% of the sample. Specimen: thymus tissue. The origin of the receptors is a girl under three years old with a congenital heart defect but otherwise immunologically healthy.

The chain recombines TRBV7-9 with TRBJ1-1; D gene ambiguous. Between the trimmed V and J ends, which lost 10 bases and 4 bases, there was a span of 22 bases. CDR1 and CDR2 (germline): SEHNR, FQNEAQ (reference sequence). This CDR3 contains 15 residues. The CDR3 nucleotides are TGTGCCACGAAGCTCCCCGGCAGAGGGCCCACTGAAGCTTTCTTT. The encoded protein is CATKLPGRGPTEAFF.

The chain recombines TRBV14 with TRBJ2-3, with D possibly matching TRBD1 (6 bases). The ends were cut back, 3 bases at V and 5 bases at J, with 12 bases in the middle. The germline gives CDR1 SGHDN, CDR2 FVKESK. The CDR3 consists of 14 residues. CDR3 sequence reads: CASSHLGAGDTQYF. Here the CDR3 DNA reads TGTGCCAGCAGCCATCTGGGGGCGGGAGATACGCAGTATTTT.

This clone was picked up one time. The rearrangement uses TRBV6-1 and TRBJ1-5; D uncertain. V was shortened by 4 bases and J by 5 bases, with 18 bases between the two germline ends. Germline V CDR1 and CDR2: MNHNS, SASEGT. This CDR3 contains 16 residues. CDR3 coding DNA: TGTGCCAGCAGTGTTTTAGGCAGGTCTCGGGATCAGCCCCAGCATTTT. Encoded protein: CASSVLGRSRDQPQHF.

The V gene is TRBV28, the J gene TRBJ2-7; no clear D. The CDR3 totals 13 residues. Looked up from germline, CDR1 is MDHEN and CDR2 is SYDVKM. V shed 9 bases and J shed 2 bases, with 14 bases lying between them. This CDR3 reads CASARAPAYEQYF. The CDR3 DNA is TGTGCCAGTGCCCGGGCTCCCGCCTACGAGCAGTACTTC.

This clone occurred once. The chain carries TRBV7-9 and TRBJ1-2; no clear D. Germline V gene sequence: CDR1 SEHNR, CDR2 FQNEAQ (reference sequence). The germline V and J ends were trimmed by 3 bases and 6 bases, with 11 bases remaining between them. This CDR3 has 13 residues. The CDR3 protein is CASSLVGEDGYTF. CDR3 DNA sequence: TGTGCCAGCAGCTTGGTCGGAGAAGATGGCTACACCTTC.

V and J are TRBV7-8 and TRBJ2-3, with 10 bases fitting TRBD2. This CDR3 region has 16 residues. Per germline, CDR1 SGHVS and CDR2 FQNEAQ. With 5 bases clipped from V and 1 base from J, the junction kept 6 bases outside the gene matches. The CDR3 bases are TGTGCCAGCAGCCGAAGAGGGACTAGCGGCACAGATACGCAGTATTTT. This translates into CASSRRGTSGTDTQYF.

V is TRBV14 and J is TRBJ2-7; 11 positions agree with TRBD2. The CDR3 is 17 amino acids. Trimming took 1 base from V and 3 from J; bases not matched to a gene: 8. Germline CDR1 reads SGHDN; CDR2 reads FVKESK. The CDR3 here is CASSQVASGRTRYEQYF. CDR3 in DNA: TGTGCCAGCAGCCAAGTGGCTAGCGGGAGGACTCGCTACGAGCAGTACTTC.

J is TRBJ2-7 and V is TRBV6-5; D remains unclear. V lost 1 base, J lost 1 base, and 8 bases lay in between. CDR1 is MNHEY and CDR2 is SVGAGI in the germline V gene. The CDR3 has 14 amino acids. CDR3 region: CASSYFIGSYEQYF. The CDR3 nucleotides are TGTGCCAGCAGTTACTTCATAGGGTCCTACGAGCAGTACTTC.

V usage is TRBV27 and J usage is TRBJ1-2; a weak D match, TRBD1 (5 bases). The V gene's germline CDR1 is MNHEY and CDR2 SMNVEV (reference sequence). The CDR3 covers 13 residues. V gave up 0 bases and J gave up 8 bases, with 10 bases separating them. The CDR3 spells CASSLSSGRGYTF. In DNA, the CDR3 is TGTGCCAGCAGTTTATCGTCGGGGCGGGGCTACACCTTC.

CDR3 sequence: CASSLLAGVTTGELFF. CDR3 nucleotides: TGCGCCAGCAGCTTATTAGCGGGAGTAACCACCGGGGAGCTGTTTTTT. This chain links TRBV5-1 with TRBJ2-2; the match to TRBD2 covers 9 bases. CDR1 is SGHRS, CDR2 YFSETQ, per germline. The CDR3 runs 16 residues. Germline trimming cut 2 bases from V and 4 bases from J; bases unmatched to any gene: 6.

The gene calls are TRBV6-5 and TRBJ2-1; D is possibly TRBD1 or TRBD2 (5 bases each). Trimming left V 4 bases short and J 5 bases short, with 18 bases between. Germline CDR1 is MNHEY and CDR2 is SVGAGI. The CDR3 totals 16 residues. Here the CDR3 reads CASSCSEGRGDNEQFF. For the CDR3, the DNA is TGTGCCAGCAGTTGCTCTGAGGGTAGGGGAGACAATGAGCAGTTCTTC.

V is TRBV7-6 and J is TRBJ2-7; 9 bases are shared with TRBD1. There are 17 residues in the CDR3. Trimming cost V 5 bases and J 3 bases; bases outside gene matches: 14. CDR1 and CDR2 from the germline V gene are SGHVS and FNYEAQ. The CDR3 loop reads CASSLQAGTGILYEQYF. The DNA of the CDR3 is TGTGCCAGCAGCCTACAGGCCGGGACAGGGATTCTCTACGAGCAGTACTTC.

V usage is TRBV7-9 and J usage is TRBJ1-1; D gene unclear. CDR3 size: 18 residues. Trimming pared 4 bases from V and 4 bases from J, leaving 25 bases between. The V gene's germline CDR1 is SEHNR and CDR2 FQNEAQ (reference sequence). The CDR3 DNA reads as TGTGCCAGCAGCTCAGGTGGTCTCTTTCGGGGTGGGGTCACTGAAGCTTTCTTT. It translates to CASSSGGLFRGGVTEAFF.

The chain recombines TRBV15 with TRBJ2-7, with D perhaps TRBD1 or TRBD2 (5 bases each). Trimming cost V 3 bases and J 4 bases, with 19 bases left between them. Per germline, CDR1 LNHNV and CDR2 YYDKDF (reference sequence). The CDR3 covers 16 residues. CDR3 sequence (DNA): TGTGCCACCAGCAGCGACCGCCGGGGCCAGCGGTACGAGCAGTACTTC. Protein: CATSSDRRGQRYEQYF. Complete variable domain (other parts from reference TRBV15 and TRBJ2-7): DAMVIQNPRYQVTQFGKPVTLSCSQTLNHNVMYWYQQKSSQAPKLLFHYYDKDFNNEADTPDNFQSRRPNTSFCFLDIRSPGLGDTAMYLCATSSDRRGQRYEQYFGPGTRLTVT.